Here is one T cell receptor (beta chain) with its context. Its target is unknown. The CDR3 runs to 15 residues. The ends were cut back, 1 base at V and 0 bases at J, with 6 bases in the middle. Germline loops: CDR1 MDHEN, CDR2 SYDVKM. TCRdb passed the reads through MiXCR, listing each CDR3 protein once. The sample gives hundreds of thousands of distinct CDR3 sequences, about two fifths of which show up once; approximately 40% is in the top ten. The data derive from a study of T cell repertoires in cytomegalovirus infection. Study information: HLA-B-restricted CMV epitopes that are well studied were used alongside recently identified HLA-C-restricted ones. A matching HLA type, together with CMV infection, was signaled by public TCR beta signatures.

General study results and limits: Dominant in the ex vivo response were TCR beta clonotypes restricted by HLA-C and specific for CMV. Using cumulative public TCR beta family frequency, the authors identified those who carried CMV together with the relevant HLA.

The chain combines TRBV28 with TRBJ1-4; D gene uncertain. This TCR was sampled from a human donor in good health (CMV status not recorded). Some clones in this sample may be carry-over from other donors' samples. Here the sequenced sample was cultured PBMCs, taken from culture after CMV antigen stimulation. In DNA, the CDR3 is TGTGCCAGCAGTTTATTGGGATCAACTAATGAAAAACTGTTTTTT. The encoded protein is CASSLLGSTNEKLFF.